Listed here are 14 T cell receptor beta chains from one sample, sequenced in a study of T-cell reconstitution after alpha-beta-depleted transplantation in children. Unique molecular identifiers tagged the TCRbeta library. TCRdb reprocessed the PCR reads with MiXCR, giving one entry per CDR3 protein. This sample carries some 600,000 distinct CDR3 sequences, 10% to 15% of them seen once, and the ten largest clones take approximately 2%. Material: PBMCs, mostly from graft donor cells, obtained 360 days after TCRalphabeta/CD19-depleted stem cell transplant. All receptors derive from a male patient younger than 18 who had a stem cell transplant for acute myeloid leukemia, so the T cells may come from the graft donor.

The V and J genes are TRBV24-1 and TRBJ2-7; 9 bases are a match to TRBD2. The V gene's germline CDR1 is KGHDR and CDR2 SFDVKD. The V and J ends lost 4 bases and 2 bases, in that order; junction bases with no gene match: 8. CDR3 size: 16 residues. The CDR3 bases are TGTGCCACCAGTGACCCCTCTAGCGGGGCCCCCTACGAGCAGTACTTC. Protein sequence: CATSDPSSGAPYEQYF.

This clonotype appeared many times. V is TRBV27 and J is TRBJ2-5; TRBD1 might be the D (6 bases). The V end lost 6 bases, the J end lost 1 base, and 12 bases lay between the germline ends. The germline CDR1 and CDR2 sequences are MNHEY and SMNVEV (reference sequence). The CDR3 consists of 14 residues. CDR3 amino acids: CASSPYRVQETQYF. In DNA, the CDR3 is TGTGCCAGCAGCCCTTACAGGGTCCAAGAGACCCAGTACTTC.

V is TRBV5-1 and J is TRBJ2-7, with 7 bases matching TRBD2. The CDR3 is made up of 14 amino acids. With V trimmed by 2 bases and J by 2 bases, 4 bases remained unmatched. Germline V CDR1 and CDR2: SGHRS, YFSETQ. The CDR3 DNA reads TGCGCCAGCAGCTTCACGGGAGGCACCTACGAGCAGTACTTC. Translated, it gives CASSFTGGTYEQYF.

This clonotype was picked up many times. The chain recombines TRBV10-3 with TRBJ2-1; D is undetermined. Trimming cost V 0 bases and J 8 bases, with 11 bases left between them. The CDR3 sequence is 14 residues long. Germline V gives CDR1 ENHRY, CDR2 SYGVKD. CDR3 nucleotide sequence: TGTGCCATCAGTGAGTCGGGTAGTCCCGATGAGCAGTTCTTC. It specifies CAISESGSPDEQFF.

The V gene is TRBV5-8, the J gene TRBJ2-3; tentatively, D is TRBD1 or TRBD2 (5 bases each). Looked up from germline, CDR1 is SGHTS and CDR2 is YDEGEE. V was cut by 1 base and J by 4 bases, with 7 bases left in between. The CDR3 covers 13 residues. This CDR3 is CASSLWGSDTQYF. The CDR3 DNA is TGTGCCAGCAGCTTGTGGGGGTCAGATACGCAGTATTTT.

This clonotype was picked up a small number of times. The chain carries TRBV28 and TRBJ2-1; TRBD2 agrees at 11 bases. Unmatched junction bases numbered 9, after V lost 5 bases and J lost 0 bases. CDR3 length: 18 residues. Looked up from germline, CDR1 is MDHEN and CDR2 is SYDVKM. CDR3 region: CASSVVAGGRSSYNEQFF. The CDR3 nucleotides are TGTGCCAGCAGTGTAGTAGCGGGAGGGCGTAGCTCCTACAATGAGCAGTTCTTC.

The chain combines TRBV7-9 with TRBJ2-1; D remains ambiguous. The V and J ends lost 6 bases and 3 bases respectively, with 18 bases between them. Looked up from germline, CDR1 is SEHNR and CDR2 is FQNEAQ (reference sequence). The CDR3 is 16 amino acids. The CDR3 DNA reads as TGTGCCAGCAGTACTGAGCGTGAAGTGCTCTACAATGAGCAGTTCTTC. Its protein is CASSTEREVLYNEQFF. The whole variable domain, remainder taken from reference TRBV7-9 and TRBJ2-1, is DTGVSQNPRHKITKRGQNVTFRCDPISEHNRLYWYRQTLGQGPEFLTYFQNEAQLEKSRLLSDRFSAERPKGSFSTLEIQRTEQGDSAMYLCASSTEREVLYNEQFFGPGTRLTVL.

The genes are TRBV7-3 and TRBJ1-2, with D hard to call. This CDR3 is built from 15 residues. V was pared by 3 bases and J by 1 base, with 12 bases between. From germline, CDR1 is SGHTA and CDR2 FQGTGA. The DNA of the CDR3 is TGTGCCAGCAGCTTCGGAGTGCTTGATAACTATGGCTACACCTTC. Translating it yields CASSFGVLDNYGYTF.

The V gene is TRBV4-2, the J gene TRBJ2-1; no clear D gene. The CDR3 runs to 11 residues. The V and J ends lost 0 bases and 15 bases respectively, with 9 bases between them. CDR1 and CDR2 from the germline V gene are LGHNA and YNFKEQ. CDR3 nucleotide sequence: TGTGCCAGCAGCCAAGACGTTAGGTGGTTCTTC. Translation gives CASSQDVRWFF.

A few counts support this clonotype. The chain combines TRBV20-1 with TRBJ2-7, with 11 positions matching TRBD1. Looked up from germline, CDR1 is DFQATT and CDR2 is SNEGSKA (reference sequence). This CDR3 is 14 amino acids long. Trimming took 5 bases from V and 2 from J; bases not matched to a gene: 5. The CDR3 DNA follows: TGCAGTGCTGAATCGGGACAGGGGGCCTACGAGCAGTACTTC. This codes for CSAESGQGAYEQYF.

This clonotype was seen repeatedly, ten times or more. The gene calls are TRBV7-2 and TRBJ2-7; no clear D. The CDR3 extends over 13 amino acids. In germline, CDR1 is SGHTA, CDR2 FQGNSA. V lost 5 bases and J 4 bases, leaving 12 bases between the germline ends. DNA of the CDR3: TGTGCCAGCAGCGCGAGTCGAATTTACGAGCAGTACTTC. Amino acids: CASSASRIYEQYF.

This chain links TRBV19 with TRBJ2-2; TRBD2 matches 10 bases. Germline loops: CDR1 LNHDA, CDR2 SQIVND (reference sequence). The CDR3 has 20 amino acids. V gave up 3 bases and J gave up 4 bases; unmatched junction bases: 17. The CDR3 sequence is CASSMVGGLAGVRPTGELFF. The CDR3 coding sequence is TGTGCCAGTAGTATGGTCGGGGGGCTAGCGGGAGTACGGCCCACCGGGGAGCTGTTTTTT.

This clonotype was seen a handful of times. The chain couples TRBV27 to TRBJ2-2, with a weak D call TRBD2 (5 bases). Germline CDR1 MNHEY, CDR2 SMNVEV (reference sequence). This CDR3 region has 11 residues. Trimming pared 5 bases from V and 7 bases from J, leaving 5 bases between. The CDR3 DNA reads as TGTGCCAGCAGTACTAGCGGGGAGCTGTTTTTT. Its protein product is CASSTSGELFF.

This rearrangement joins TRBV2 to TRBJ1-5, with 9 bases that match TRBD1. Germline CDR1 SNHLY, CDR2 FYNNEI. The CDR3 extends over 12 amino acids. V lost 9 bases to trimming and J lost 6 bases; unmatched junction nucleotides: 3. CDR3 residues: CASGTGSQPQHF. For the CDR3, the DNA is TGTGCCAGTGGGACAGGGAGTCAGCCCCAGCATTTT.